Presented here are 2 T cell receptor beta chains from one specimen sequenced in a study of cytomegalovirus exposure and HLA in healthy donors. Use of 60 Vbeta and 13 Jbeta primers characterized the PCR. The repertoire was sequenced with immunoSEQ multiplex PCR; TCRdb's copy has only in-frame clones and lacks some. The repertoire holds around 140,000 clones, around 78% seen once, with about 1.5% in the top ten. The sequenced sample consisted of PBMCs. The origin of the receptors is a woman aged 18-30 years in good health and CMV-seronegative.

This chain links TRBV9 with TRBJ1-1; D is uncertain. The CDR3 covers 15 residues. The germline gives CDR1 SGDLS, CDR2 YYNGEE. V lost 0 bases, J lost 1 base, and 10 bases lay in between. CDR3 in amino acids: CASSVGRGWNTEAFF. The DNA of the CDR3 is TGTGCCAGCAGCGTAGGGAGAGGTTGGAACACTGAAGCTTTCTTT.

This clone was observed a few times. The rearrangement links TRBV9 to TRBJ1-4; D is unresolved. CDR3 length: 15 residues. The germline gives CDR1 SGDLS, CDR2 YYNGEE. The V and J ends lost 0 bases and 1 base respectively, with 7 bases between them. In DNA, the CDR3 is TGTGCCAGCAGCGTAGGGACTGTAACTAATGAAAAACTGTTTTTT. Its protein product is CASSVGTVTNEKLFF.